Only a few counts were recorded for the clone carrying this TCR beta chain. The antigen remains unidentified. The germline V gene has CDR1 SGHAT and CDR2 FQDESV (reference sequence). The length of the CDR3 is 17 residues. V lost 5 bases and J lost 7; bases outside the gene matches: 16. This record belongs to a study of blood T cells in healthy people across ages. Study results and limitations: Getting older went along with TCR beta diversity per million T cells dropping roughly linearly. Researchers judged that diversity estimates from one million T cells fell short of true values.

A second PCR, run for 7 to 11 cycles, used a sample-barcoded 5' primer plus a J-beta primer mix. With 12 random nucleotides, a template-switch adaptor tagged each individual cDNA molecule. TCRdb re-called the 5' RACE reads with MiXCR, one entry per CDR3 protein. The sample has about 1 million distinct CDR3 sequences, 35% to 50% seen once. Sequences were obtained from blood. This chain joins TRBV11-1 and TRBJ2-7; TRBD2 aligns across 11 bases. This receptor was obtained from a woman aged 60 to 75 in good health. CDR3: CASSRDSGRATLGEQYF. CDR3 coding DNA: TGTGCCAGCAGCCGTGATAGCGGGAGGGCTACATTGGGGGAGCAGTACTTC. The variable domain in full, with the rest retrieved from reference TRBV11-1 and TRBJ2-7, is EAEVAQSPRYKITEKSQAVAFWCDPISGHATLYWYRQILGQGPELLVQFQDESVVDDSQLPKDRFSAERLKGVDSTLKIQPAELGDSAMYLCASSRDSGRATLGEQYFGPGTRLTVT.